Below, 7 T cell receptor beta chains from the same sample are listed, as sequenced in a study of T cell responses to AZD1222 COVID-19 vaccine. The assay was immunoSEQ multiplex PCR, and TCRdb's table has in-frame clones only and misses some. This table has 110,000 to 150,000 clones, 80% to 95% appearing once. Sequencing was performed on peripheral blood, taken on day 0 of AZD1222 vaccination. The receptors here all came from an adult in good health.

This clone was observed once. J is TRBJ2-3 and V is TRBV5-4, with 15 nucleotides matching TRBD2. Trimming cost V 4 bases and J 2 bases; bases outside gene matches: 5. Looked up from germline, CDR1 is SGHNT and CDR2 is YYREEE (reference sequence). This CDR3 has 17 residues. The CDR3 region is CASSPGTSGRTTDTQYF. The DNA for the CDR3 is TGTGCCAGCAGCCCCGGGACTAGCGGGAGGACCACAGATACGCAGTATTTT.

The chain is built from TRBV5-4 and TRBJ2-1, with 7 bases fitting TRBD1. V was pared by 4 bases and J by 5 bases, with 9 bases of the junction left unmatched. Germline V CDR1 and CDR2: SGHNT, YYREEE (reference sequence). The CDR3 has 15 amino acids. The CDR3 reads CASSVPGQMNNEQFF. DNA for the CDR3: TGTGCCAGCAGCGTACCGGGACAGATGAACAATGAGCAGTTCTTC.

The table lists this clone with a few counts. CDR3 sequence reads: CASNPSGRIDTQYF. The CDR3 coding sequence is TGTGCCAGCAATCCTAGCGGTCGTATCGATACGCAGTATTTT. The chain carries TRBV27 and TRBJ2-3, with 7 bases aligning to TRBD2. J was trimmed by 6 bases and V by 7 bases; bases with no gene match: 10. The CDR3 length is 14 residues. Germline CDR1 and CDR2: MNHEY and SMNVEV (reference sequence).

J is TRBJ2-3 and V is TRBV19; D is perhaps TRBD2 (5 bases). CDR3 size: 13 residues. Germline V CDR1 and CDR2: LNHDA, SQIVND (reference sequence). V was clipped by 4 bases and J by 4 bases, with 9 bases between them. The CDR3 is CASSNKRADTQYF. The CDR3 nucleotides are TGTGCCAGTAGTAACAAGAGGGCAGATACGCAGTATTTT. Based on the CDR3 plus reference TRBV19 and TRBJ2-3, the full variable domain is DGGITQSPKYLFRKEGQNVTLSCEQNLNHDAMYWYRQDPGQGLRLIYYSQIVNDFQKGDIAEGYSVSREKKESFPLTVTSAQKNPTAFYLCASSNKRADTQYFGPGTRLTVL.

The rearrangement uses TRBV19 and TRBJ2-5, with D possibly being TRBD1 or TRBD2 (6 bases each). Germline CDR1 reads LNHDA; CDR2 reads SQIVND (reference sequence). The V and J ends lost 7 bases and 4 bases respectively, with 13 bases between them. The CDR3 loop spans 13 amino acids. The CDR3 DNA reads as TGTGCCAGTATGGGGGGCTACGGAGAGACCCAGTACTTC. It encodes CASMGGYGETQYF. The full variable domain, in which reference TRBV19 and TRBJ2-5 provide the parts outside the CDR3, is DGGITQSPKYLFRKEGQNVTLSCEQNLNHDAMYWYRQDPGQGLRLIYYSQIVNDFQKGDIAEGYSVSREKKESFPLTVTSAQKNPTAFYLCASMGGYGETQYFGPGTRLLVL.

The chain carries TRBV24-1 and TRBJ2-2; TRBD1 matches 12 bases. Germline loops: CDR1 KGHDR, CDR2 SFDVKD. J lost 7 bases, V lost 3 bases, and 5 bases had no gene match. This CDR3 contains 16 residues. The DNA of the CDR3 is TGTGCCACCAGTGATCCGGGACAGGGGGCGATCGGGGAGCTGTTTTTT. This sequence encodes CATSDPGQGAIGELFF.

The chain has TRBV30 and TRBJ2-2; D unclear. CDR3 length equals 13 residues. Trimming left V 0 bases short and J 1 base short, with 3 bases between. Germline V lookup: CDR1 GTSNPN, CDR2 SVGIG (reference sequence). The CDR3 loop is CAWSVQNTGELFF. CDR3 nucleotide sequence: TGTGCCTGGAGTGTCCAGAACACCGGGGAGCTGTTTTTT.